This T cell receptor beta chain originates from a study of T cell repertoires in cytomegalovirus infection. Study-level background: Shared public TCR beta signatures pointed to both CMV infection and a matching HLA type. Broader study findings: Individuals carrying CMV plus the relevant HLA were identified by cumulative frequency of public TCR beta families. In two of eight donors, the top clonotype was HLA-C-restricted CMV-specific.

Trimming removed 2 bases from V and 11 bases from J, with 4 bases in between. CDR3 length: 10 residues. The germline V gene has CDR1 LGHNT and CDR2 FRNRAP. This clonotype was seen a few times. Its target is unknown. TCRdb re-called the reads through MiXCR, storing one row per CDR3 protein. The sample carries around 740,000 distinct CDR3 sequences, 35% recorded once. What was sequenced was PBMCs. This receptor was taken from a human donor in good health (CMV status not recorded). Some clones in this sample may be carry-over from other donors' samples. The chain is built from TRBV12-5 and TRBJ2-1; D gene unclear. Here the CDR3 reads CASGLTQQFF. CDR3 nucleotides: TGTGCTAGTGGTTTGACCCAGCAGTTCTTC.